The 7 T cell receptor beta chains below were found in one sample sequenced in a study of identical twins. TCRdb re-analysed the 5' RACE reads in MiXCR, keeping a single row per CDR3 protein. The sample records about 660,000 distinct CDR3 sequences, approximately 9% being singletons. These sequences were also reported in another study, on yellow fever vaccine responses in identical twins.

Sequenced material: PBMCs. The receptors were sampled from a woman under 30 in good health.

This chain connects TRBV7-2 to TRBJ2-3; possibly TRBD1 or TRBD2 for D (5 bases each). The germline V and J ends were trimmed by 7 bases and 5 bases, with 19 bases remaining between them. The CDR3 extends over 15 amino acids. From germline, CDR1 is SGHTA and CDR2 FQGNSA. The CDR3: CASNLLRGGGDTQYF. In nucleotides, the CDR3 is TGTGCCAGCAACTTGCTTCGGGGTGGGGGAGATACGCAGTATTTT.

This clonotype occurred a few times. The chain uses TRBV6-2 or TRBV6-3 and TRBJ1-5; 7 bases are shared with TRBD1. Germline CDR1 and CDR2: MNHEY and SVGEGT. V shed 6 bases, J shed 1 base, and the junction held 12 bases outside the gene matches. There are 17 residues in the CDR3. The CDR3: CASRPDRAGRSNQPQHF. The CDR3, as DNA: TGTGCCAGCAGGCCCGACAGGGCAGGGAGAAGCAATCAGCCCCAGCATTTT.

The chain carries TRBV7-2 and TRBJ2-7; 8 bases are a match to TRBD1. V trimming: 6 bases; J trimming: 5 bases; junction bases outside the gene matches: 12. The CDR3 consists of 15 residues. The germline CDR1 and CDR2 sequences are SGHTA and FQGNSA. The DNA for the CDR3 is TGTGCCAGCAGATTCTCAGGGGGCGGAGGGAACGAGCAGTACTTC. It is translated as CASRFSGGGGNEQYF.

This clonotype was counted a few times. The chain recombines TRBV29-1 with TRBJ2-5; D perhaps matches TRBD2 (6 bases). The CDR3 totals 15 residues. Trimming removed 2 bases from V and 1 base from J, with 14 bases in between. Germline V gene data show CDR1 as SQVTM and CDR2 as ANQGSEA. This CDR3 is CSVERRADAQETQYF. CDR3 in DNA: TGCAGCGTTGAAAGGAGGGCGGACGCCCAAGAGACCCAGTACTTC.

V is TRBV2 and J is TRBJ2-1; 7 bases map to TRBD2. Germline V lookup: CDR1 SNHLY, CDR2 FYNNEI. The CDR3 contains 15 residues. V lost 8 bases, J lost 9 bases, and 16 bases stayed unmatched. The CDR3 region has the DNA TGTGCCAGCTCCCTACTCGGAAGGGTAGCGGGTGAGCAGTTCTTC. Protein: CASSLLGRVAGEQFF.

Only a few counts were recorded for this clonotype. The chain uses TRBV25-1 and TRBJ2-7, with 8 bases identical to TRBD1. Germline CDR1 is MGHDK and CDR2 is SYGVNS. Germline trimming cut 1 base from V and 5 bases from J; bases unmatched to any gene: 7. CDR3 length: 15 residues. The chain's CDR3 is CASSEWRSTGDEQYF. CDR3 in DNA: TGTGCCAGCAGTGAATGGAGGTCGACAGGGGACGAGCAGTACTTC.

The table lists this clonotype with a few counts. V and J are TRBV20-1 and TRBJ2-2; maybe TRBD2 (5 bases). Trimming shortened V by 5 bases and J by 1 base, and 14 bases separated the two germline ends. Germline V CDR1 and CDR2: DFQATT, SNEGSKA (reference sequence). The CDR3 totals 15 residues. In DNA, the CDR3 is TGCAGTGCTCCCCCGACGCGGGTGAACACCGGGGAGCTGTTTTTT. It translates to CSAPPTRVNTGELFF.